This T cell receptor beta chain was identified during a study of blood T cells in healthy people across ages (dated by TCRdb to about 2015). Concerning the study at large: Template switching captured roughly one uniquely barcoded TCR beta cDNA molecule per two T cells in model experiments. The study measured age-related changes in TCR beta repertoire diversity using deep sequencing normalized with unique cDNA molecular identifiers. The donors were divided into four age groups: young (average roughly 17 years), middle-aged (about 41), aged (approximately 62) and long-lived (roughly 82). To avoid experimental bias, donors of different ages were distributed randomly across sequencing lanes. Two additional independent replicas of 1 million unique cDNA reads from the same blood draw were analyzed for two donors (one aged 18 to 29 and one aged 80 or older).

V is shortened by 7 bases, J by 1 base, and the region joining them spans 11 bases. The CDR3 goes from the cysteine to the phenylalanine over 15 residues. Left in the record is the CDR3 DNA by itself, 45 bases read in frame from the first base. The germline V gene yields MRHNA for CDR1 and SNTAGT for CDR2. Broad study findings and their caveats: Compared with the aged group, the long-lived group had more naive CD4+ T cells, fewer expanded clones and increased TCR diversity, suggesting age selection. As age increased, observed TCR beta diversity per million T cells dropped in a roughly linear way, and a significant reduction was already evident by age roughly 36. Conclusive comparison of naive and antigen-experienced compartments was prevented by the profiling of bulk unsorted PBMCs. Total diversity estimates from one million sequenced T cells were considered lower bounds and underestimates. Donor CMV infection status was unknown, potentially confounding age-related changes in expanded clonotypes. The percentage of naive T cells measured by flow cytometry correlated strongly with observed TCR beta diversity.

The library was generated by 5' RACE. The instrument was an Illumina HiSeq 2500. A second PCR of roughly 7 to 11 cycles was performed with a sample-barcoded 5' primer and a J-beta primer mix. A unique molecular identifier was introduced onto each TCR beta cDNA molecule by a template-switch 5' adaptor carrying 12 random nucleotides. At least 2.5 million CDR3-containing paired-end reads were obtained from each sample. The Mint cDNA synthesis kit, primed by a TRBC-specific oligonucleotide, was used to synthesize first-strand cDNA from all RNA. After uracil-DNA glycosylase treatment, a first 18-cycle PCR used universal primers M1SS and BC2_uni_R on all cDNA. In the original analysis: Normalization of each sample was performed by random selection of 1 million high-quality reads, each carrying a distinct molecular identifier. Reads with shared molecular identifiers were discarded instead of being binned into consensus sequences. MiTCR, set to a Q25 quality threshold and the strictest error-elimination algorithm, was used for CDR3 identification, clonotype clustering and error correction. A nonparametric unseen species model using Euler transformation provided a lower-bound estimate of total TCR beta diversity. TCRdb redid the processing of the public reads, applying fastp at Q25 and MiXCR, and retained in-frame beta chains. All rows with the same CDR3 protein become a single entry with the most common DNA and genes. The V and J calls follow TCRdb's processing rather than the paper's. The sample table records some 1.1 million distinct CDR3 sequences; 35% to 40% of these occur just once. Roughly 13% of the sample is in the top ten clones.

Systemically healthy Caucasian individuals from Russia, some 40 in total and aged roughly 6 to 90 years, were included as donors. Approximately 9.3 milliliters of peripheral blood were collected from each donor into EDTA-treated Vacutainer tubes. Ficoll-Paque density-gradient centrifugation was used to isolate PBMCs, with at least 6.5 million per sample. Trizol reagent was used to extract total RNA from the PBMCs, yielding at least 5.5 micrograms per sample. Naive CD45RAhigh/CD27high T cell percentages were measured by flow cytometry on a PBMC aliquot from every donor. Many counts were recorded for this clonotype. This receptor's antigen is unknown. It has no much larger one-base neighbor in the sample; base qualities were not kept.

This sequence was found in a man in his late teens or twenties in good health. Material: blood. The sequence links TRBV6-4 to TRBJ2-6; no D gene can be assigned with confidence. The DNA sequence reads TGTGCCAGCAAACCGACCGCATCTGGGGCCAACGTCCTGACTTTC. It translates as CASKPTASGANVLTF.